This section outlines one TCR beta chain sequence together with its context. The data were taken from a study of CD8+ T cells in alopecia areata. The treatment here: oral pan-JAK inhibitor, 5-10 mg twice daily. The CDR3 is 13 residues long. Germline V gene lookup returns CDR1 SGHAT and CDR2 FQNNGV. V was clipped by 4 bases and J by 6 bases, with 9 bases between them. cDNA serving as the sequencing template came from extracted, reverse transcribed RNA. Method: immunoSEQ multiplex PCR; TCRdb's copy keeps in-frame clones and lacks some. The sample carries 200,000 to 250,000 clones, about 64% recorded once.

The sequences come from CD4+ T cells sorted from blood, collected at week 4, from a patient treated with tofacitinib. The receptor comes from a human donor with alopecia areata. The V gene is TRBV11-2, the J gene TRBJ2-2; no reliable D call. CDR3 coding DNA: TGTGCCAGCAGCTATGACATCCCCGGGGAGCTGTTTTTT. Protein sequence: CASSYDIPGELFF.